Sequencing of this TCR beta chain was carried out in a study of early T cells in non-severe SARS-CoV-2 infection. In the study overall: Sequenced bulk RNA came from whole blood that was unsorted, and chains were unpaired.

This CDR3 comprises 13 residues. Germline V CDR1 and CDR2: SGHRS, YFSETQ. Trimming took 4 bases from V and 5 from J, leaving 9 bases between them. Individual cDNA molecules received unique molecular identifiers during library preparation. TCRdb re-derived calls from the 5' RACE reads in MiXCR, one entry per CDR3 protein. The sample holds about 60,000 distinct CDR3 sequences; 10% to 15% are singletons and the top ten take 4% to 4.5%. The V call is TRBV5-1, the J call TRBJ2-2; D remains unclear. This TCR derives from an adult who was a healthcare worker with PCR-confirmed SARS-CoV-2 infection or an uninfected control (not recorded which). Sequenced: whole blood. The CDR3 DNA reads TGCGCCAGCAGCCCTACTGCTACCGGGGAGCTGTTTTTT. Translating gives CASSPTATGELFF.